The clone carrying this T cell receptor beta chain has just one count. Its target is unknown. This entry comes from a study of T cell responses to AZD1222 COVID-19 vaccine. Overall study results and limits: Donors were largely white British and mainly female; clonal diversity was possibly underestimated. Repertoires were sampled only after the peak T cell response. Epitopes outside B.1.351 and B.1.1.7 mutated regions reportedly drew nearly half of spike TCRs.

Using immunoSEQ multiplex PCR, the repertoire was profiled, and TCRdb retains in-frame clones only, with some absent. The sample has some 73,000 clones, about 91% seen once. The clonotype originates from an adult who received the AZD1222 COVID-19 vaccine. This specimen consisted of peripheral blood, obtained 28 days after the second AZD1222 dose.

Here the CDR3 reads CASSLYANTEAFF. CDR3 DNA: TGTGCCAGCAGTTTATACGCGAACACTGAAGCTTTCTTT. The chain combines TRBV12-3 or TRBV12-4 with TRBJ1-1; D ambiguous. The V and J ends lost 2 bases and 1 base respectively, with 5 bases between them. CDR3 size: 13 residues.